What follows are 17 T cell receptor beta chains derived from one specimen sequenced in a study of blood T cells in healthy people across ages. PCR was performed a second time for roughly 7 to 12 cycles using a sample-barcoded 5' primer and a J-beta primer mix. TCRdb itself ran the 5' RACE reads through MiXCR, one entry per CDR3 protein. Altogether hundreds of thousands of distinct CDR3 sequences are present, about 50% being singletons, with the ten largest covering approximately 13%. Sequenced material: blood. Receptors originate from a woman aged 80 or older in good health.

The chain carries TRBV20-1 and TRBJ1-1, with 8 bases identical to TRBD1. The CDR3 spans 17 residues. The V segment lost 3 bases and the J segment 0 bases; nucleotides outside the gene matches: 12. CDR1 and CDR2 from the germline V gene are DFQATT and SNEGSKA (reference sequence). The CDR3 DNA reads TGCAGTGCTAGGCCTACAGGGGGAGTCACCATGAACACTGAAGCTTTCTTT. Its translation: CSARPTGGVTMNTEAFF.

This clonotype was counted many times. This chain uses TRBV29-1 with TRBJ2-1; D ambiguous. The germline V gene has CDR1 SQVTM and CDR2 ANQGSEA. CDR3 size: 12 residues. Trimming left V 5 bases short and J 6 bases short, with 11 bases between. The CDR3 reads CSVLVQSNEQFF. The DNA of the CDR3 is TGCAGCGTTTTAGTCCAGTCCAATGAGCAGTTCTTC.

The chain recombines TRBV29-1 with TRBJ2-5; no clear D gene. The CDR3 totals 10 residues. V lost 4 bases and J lost 5, with 5 bases in between. CDR1 and CDR2 (germline): SQVTM, ANQGSEA. This CDR3 is CSVARETQYF. DNA of the CDR3: TGCAGCGTTGCGCGTGAGACCCAGTACTTC.

This clonotype has just a few counts. The V and J genes are TRBV11-2 and TRBJ2-3; TRBD2 aligns across 8 bases. Germline assignment: CDR1 SGHAT and CDR2 FQNNGV. The CDR3 covers 16 residues. After removal of 4 bases from V and 5 bases from J, the junction contained 11 bases not matched to a gene. The CDR3 spells CASSSRGAGEGDTQYF. The CDR3 nucleotides read TGTGCCAGCAGCTCCCGGGGAGCGGGGGAGGGAGATACGCAGTATTTT.

Regarding this clonotype: A much larger clone sits a single nucleotide away, making a read error possible. The V and J genes are TRBV10-3 and TRBJ2-3; no reliable D call. Trimming left V 3 bases short and J 3 bases short, with 4 bases between. Germline-derived CDR1 and CDR2 are ENHRY and SYGVKD. The CDR3 length is 12 residues. Here the CDR3 DNA reads TGTGCCATCAGTGAAGAGACAGATACGCAGTATTTT. This translates into CAISEETDTQYF.

As to this clonotype: Since a much larger clone is just one base distant, this may be a read error. This chain links TRBV20-1 with TRBJ2-7, with 10 nucleotides matching TRBD2. This CDR3 is 14 amino acids long. The germline V gene has CDR1 DFQATT and CDR2 SNEGSKA (reference sequence). J gave up 7 bases and V 1 base, and 7 bases lay outside the gene matches. The CDR3 region is CSARALAGTNEQYF. The CDR3 nucleotides are TGCAGTGCTAGAGCACTAGCGGGAACCAATGAGCAGTACTTC.

This sequence joins TRBV3-1 and TRBJ2-1, with D maybe TRBD1 (6 bases). Matching the DNA end better, TRBJ2-7 makes the J call doubtful. This CDR3 spans 15 amino acids. Germline loops: CDR1 LGHDT, CDR2 YNNKEL (reference sequence). Here the CDR3 reads CASSQGQGPYNEQYF. CDR3 in DNA: TGTGCCAGCAGCCAAGGTCAGGGGCCCTACAATGAGCAGTACTTC.

This clonotype was observed at least ten times. The V call is TRBV3-1, the J call TRBJ2-7, with 7 nucleotides matching TRBD1. CDR3 length: 15 amino acids. Germline CDR1 reads LGHDT; CDR2 reads YNNKEL (reference sequence). The J segment lost 4 bases and the V segment lost 5 bases, leaving 11 bases of the junction unmatched. This CDR3 is CASSYGTVASYEQYF. CDR3 sequence (DNA): TGTGCCAGCAGCTACGGGACAGTCGCCAGTTACGAGCAGTACTTC.

In its sample, this clonotype was seen a few times. The CDR3 here is CATSATWDEQYF. The CDR3 DNA reads TGTGCCACCAGTGCGACTTGGGATGAGCAGTACTTC. This chain uses TRBV24-1 with TRBJ2-7; D not resolved. Deletions cut 5 bases from V and 7 bases from J, with 11 bases between. CDR1 is KGHDR, CDR2 SFDVKD, per germline. The CDR3 extends over 12 amino acids.

Ten or more counts support this clonotype. The rearrangement joins TRBV6-1 to TRBJ1-1; D gene ambiguous. The ends were cut back, 4 bases at V and 0 bases at J, with 3 bases in the middle. The CDR3 contains 12 residues. Germline V CDR1 and CDR2: MNHNS, SASEGT. The CDR3 nucleotides read TGTGCCAGCAGTGTGGTGAACACTGAAGCTTTCTTT. Translated: CASSVVNTEAFF.

V and J are TRBV5-1 and TRBJ2-2, with TRBD2 identical over 11 bases. This CDR3 has 15 amino acids. V gave up 4 bases and J gave up 7 bases; unmatched junction bases: 6. Germline V gene data show CDR1 as SGHRS and CDR2 as YFSETQ. The CDR3 nucleotides are TGCGCCAGCAGCCAGACTAGCGGGAACGGCGGGGAGCTGTTTTTT. This codes for CASSQTSGNGGELFF.

V and J are TRBV12-3 or TRBV12-4 and TRBJ2-2; D call uncertain. Trimming took 5 bases from V and 6 from J, leaving 10 bases between them. This CDR3 spans 13 amino acids. The CDR3, as DNA: TGTGCCAGCAGTCTGCAGCTACCCGGGGAGCTGTTTTTT. This encodes CASSLQLPGELFF.

This clonotype came up many times. The chain has TRBV5-1 and TRBJ2-3, with TRBD2 identical over 8 bases. Trimming cost V 7 bases and J 4 bases; bases outside gene matches: 14. CDR1 SGHRS and CDR2 YFSETQ come from the germline V gene. This CDR3 is built from 16 residues. DNA for the CDR3: TGCGCCAGCGGCCGCTACGGGACTAGGTCGGCAGATACGCAGTATTTT. Residues: CASGRYGTRSADTQYF.

The CDR3: CATSRTAPGLYNEQFF. The DNA of the CDR3 is TGTGCCACCAGCAGAACGGCTCCGGGACTATACAATGAGCAGTTCTTC. The chain has TRBV15 and TRBJ2-1; 7 bases are shared with TRBD2. With V trimmed by 2 bases and J by 4 bases, 8 bases remained unmatched. Germline V lookup: CDR1 LNHNV, CDR2 YYDKDF (reference sequence). The CDR3 spans 16 residues.

The table lists this clonotype with a few counts. This sequence joins TRBV27 and TRBJ1-5; the D is unclear. The CDR3 runs 14 residues. Trimming cost V 1 base and J 1 base, with 5 bases left between them. Germline V gives CDR1 MNHEY, CDR2 SMNVEV (reference sequence). The chain's CDR3 is CASSLWPSNQPQHF. For the CDR3, the DNA is TGTGCCAGCAGTTTATGGCCCAGCAATCAGCCCCAGCATTTT.

This clonotype was detected many times. The rearrangement uses TRBV28 and TRBJ2-3; D is unresolved. This CDR3 has 15 amino acids. CDR1 and CDR2 (germline): MDHEN, SYDVKM. V lost 5 bases, J lost 4 bases, and 16 bases lay in between. The CDR3 spells CASSTLPVTADTQYF. The CDR3 DNA is TGTGCCAGCAGTACACTCCCAGTGACGGCAGATACGCAGTATTTT.

Note on this clonotype: A read error may explain this, as a much larger clone is one base away. This rearrangement joins TRBV2 to TRBJ2-5; 7 nucleotides line up with TRBD2. There are 15 residues in the CDR3. Trimming took 5 bases from V and 11 from J; bases not matched to a gene: 17. CDR1 SNHLY and CDR2 FYNNEI come from the germline V gene. The CDR3 here is CASSHREVQGDEQYF. The CDR3 DNA sequence: TGTGCCAGCAGTCACCGGGAGGTGCAGGGCGATGAGCAGTACTTC.